The 15 T cell receptor beta chains below all came from one sample that was sequenced in a study of cytomegalovirus exposure and HLA in healthy donors. 60 Vbeta and 13 Jbeta primers were used in PCR. Repertoires were generated with immunoSEQ multiplex PCR, while TCRdb's copy carries only in-frame clones and drops some. The table shows approximately 160,000 clones, with approximately 80% occurring only once. Sequenced sample: PBMCs. Receptors were obtained from a woman aged 45-65 years in good health and CMV-seropositive.

The J gene is TRBJ1-2, the V gene TRBV25-1; D is uncertain. With 6 bases removed from V and 0 bases from J, the gap between germline ends came to 8 bases. Germline-derived CDR1 and CDR2 are MGHDK and SYGVNS. The CDR3 totals 13 residues. CDR3 bases: TGTGCCAGCAGCCGTAGCACTAACTATGGCTACACCTTC. Translated, it gives CASSRSTNYGYTF.

This chain connects TRBV21-1 to TRBJ2-7; whether TRBD1, the table's D call, matches the DNA was not checked. TRBV21-1 is shown as a pseudogene. The length of the CDR3 is 17 residues. CDR3 loop: CASSKFGGQILTYEQYF. In nucleotides, the CDR3 is TGTGCCAGCAGCAAATTCGGCGGACAGATTTTAACCTACGAGCAGTACTTC.

This clone was detected only once. Other DNA sequences in the same sample also yield this CDR3. The chain uses TRBV7-2 and TRBJ2-7; D remains unclear. Trimming removed 1 base at V and 3 bases at J, with 4 bases between. In germline, CDR1 is SGHTA, CDR2 FQGNSA. CDR3 size: 12 residues. CDR3 in amino acids: CASSLVLYEQYF. In nucleotides, the CDR3 is TGTGCCAGCAGCTTAGTCCTCTACGAGCAGTACTTC.

The chain is built from TRBV4-2 and TRBJ2-7; 11 nucleotides agree with TRBD2. Germline-derived CDR1 and CDR2 are LGHNA and YNFKEQ. Unmatched junction bases numbered 7, after V lost 5 bases and J lost 4 bases. This CDR3 region has 15 residues. This CDR3 is CASSVIAGGQYEQYF. The CDR3 bases are TGTGCCAGCAGCGTGATAGCGGGGGGGCAGTACGAGCAGTACTTC.

The chain couples TRBV11-3 to TRBJ2-1, with a tentative D call TRBD2 (6 bases). The CDR3 has 12 amino acids. CDR1 and CDR2 from the germline V gene are SGHNT and YENEEA. The V end lost 3 bases, the J end lost 7 bases, and 7 bases lay between the germline ends. The DNA of the CDR3 is TGTGCCAGCAGCTTCGGAGGGAATGAGCAGTTCTTC. Its protein product is CASSFGGNEQFF.

The rearrangement uses TRBV19 and TRBJ1-4; no reliable D call. This CDR3 contains 12 residues. Germline V gene lookup returns CDR1 LNHDA and CDR2 SQIVND (reference sequence). V was cut by 10 bases and J by 5 bases, with 11 bases left in between. CDR3 DNA sequence: TGTGCCACCTCTGGCAGAAATGAAAAACTGTTTTTT. It is translated as CATSGRNEKLFF.

The V and J genes are TRBV7-6 and TRBJ2-1; TRBD1 aligns across 7 bases. V trimming: 6 bases; J trimming: 4 bases; junction bases outside the gene matches: 9. The CDR3 spans 15 residues. Germline lookup yields CDR1 SGHVS and CDR2 FNYEAQ. The CDR3 spells CASSSAPGQYNEQFF. The CDR3, as DNA: TGTGCCAGCAGTTCCGCACCGGGACAGTACAATGAGCAGTTCTTC. The variable domain in full, completed from reference TRBV7-6 and TRBJ2-1, reads GAGVSQSPRYKVTKRGQDVALRCDPISGHVSLYWYRQALGQGPEFLTYFNYEAQQDKSGLPNDRFSAERPEGSISTLTIQRTEQRDSAMYRCASSSAPGQYNEQFFGPGTRLTVL.

The CDR3 DNA reads TGTGCCAGCAGCTTACTACAGGGGGAAGTAAGGGGCTACACCTTC. Residues: CASSLLQGEVRGYTF. The chain couples TRBV7-2 to TRBJ1-2; 8 bases agree with TRBD1. With 2 bases clipped from V and 8 bases from J, the junction kept 10 bases outside the gene matches. Germline V gene sequence: CDR1 SGHTA, CDR2 FQGNSA. The CDR3 extends over 15 amino acids.

This clone was seen a handful of times. The chain uses TRBV5-1 and TRBJ2-2; D might be TRBD2 (5 bases). Trimming shortened V by 2 bases and J by 2 bases, and 13 bases separated the two germline ends. From germline, CDR1 is SGHRS and CDR2 YFSETQ. The CDR3 is 16 amino acids. The CDR3 loop reads CASSFISGLNTGELFF. Here the CDR3 DNA reads TGCGCCAGCAGCTTCATCTCGGGATTAAACACCGGGGAGCTGTTTTTT.

V gene TRBV5-6 combines with J gene TRBJ2-2; D gene uncertain. The V gene's germline CDR1 is SGHDT and CDR2 YYEEEE. V lost 4 bases and J lost 4, with 11 bases in between. The CDR3 runs 14 residues. CDR3 in amino acids: CASSGQTGTGELFF. As DNA, the CDR3 is TGTGCCAGCAGCGGCCAGACGGGCACCGGGGAGCTGTTTTTT.

As concerns this clone: The junction departs from the called germline gene at one end, perhaps through a read error. The chain recombines TRBV7-9 with TRBJ1-5, with 9 positions matching TRBD1. The germline CDR1 and CDR2 sequences are SEHNR and FQNEAQ (reference sequence). This CDR3 is built from 15 residues. CDR3 sequence reads: CSSSLGDRENQPQHF. Here the CDR3 DNA reads TGTTCCAGCAGCTTAGGGGACAGGGAGAATCAGCCCCAGCATTTT.

The rearrangement uses TRBV30 and TRBJ2-7; TRBD1 is a possible D gene (6 bases). The CDR3 runs 13 residues. Germline values: CDR1 GTSNPN, CDR2 SVGIG (reference sequence). Trimming removed 6 bases from V and 3 bases from J, with 15 bases in between. The CDR3 nucleotides read TGTGCCTGTTCCCGGTGGGACAACTACGAGCAGTACTTC. Translating it yields CACSRWDNYEQYF.

The chain has TRBV25-1 and TRBJ1-2; D unclear. V gave up 3 bases and J gave up 4 bases, with 12 bases separating them. This CDR3 spans 14 amino acids. Germline V gene lookup returns CDR1 MGHDK and CDR2 SYGVNS. The CDR3, as DNA: TGTGCCAGCAGTGAGGTCCCAGAAATCTATGGCTACACCTTC. This codes for CASSEVPEIYGYTF.

This clone showed up just a few times. J is TRBJ2-5 and V is TRBV18, with a tentative D call TRBD2 (6 bases). The V end lost 6 bases, the J end lost 5 bases, and 16 bases lay between the germline ends. The CDR3 covers 14 residues. Germline CDR1 reads KGHSH; CDR2 reads LQKENI. CDR3 nucleotides: TGTGCCAGCTCGCTATACAGTGCGGGGGAGACCCAGTACTTC. Translated, it gives CASSLYSAGETQYF.

DNA of the CDR3: TGCGCCAGCAGTGAGTCACAGTGGGACTCAAGTGTGGGTGAGCAGTTCTTC. Translation gives CASSESQWDSSVGEQFF. This chain uses TRBV10-2 with TRBJ2-1, with D possibly TRBD2 on 6 matching bases. Germline V gene sequence: CDR1 WSHSY, CDR2 SAAADI. The V gene lost 0 bases and the J gene lost 9 bases, with 21 bases spanning the gap. The CDR3 runs 17 residues.